This T cell receptor (beta chain) was captured in a study of CXCR3-negative and CXCR3-positive naive CD8 T cells. General study results and limits: CXCR3-positive naive cells had more hydrophobic TRB CDR3s than CXCR3-negative naive cells. Diversity proved comparably high across both naive subsets and much lower in memory CD8+ cells.

A remark on this clonotype: The target antigen is unknown.

Researchers prepared the TRB cDNA libraries using 5' RACE with UMI labels. TCRdb reprocessed the 5' RACE reads and reports one entry per CDR3 protein, with no DNA. The sample's table shows just under 65,000 distinct CDR3 sequences. The CDR3 is 15 residues long. Germline V CDR1 and CDR2: MGHRA, YSYEKL. The sequencing input was naive CXCR3+ CD8+ T cells from blood. As to subset: CD45RO-CCR7+CD27+CD95- naive CD8+ T cells expressing CXCR3 (TNR3+). This chain joins TRBV4-1 and TRBJ2-7; TCRdb selects TRBD1, and the lack of DNA leaves this call unchecked. This TCR was sampled from a human donor in good health. Some clones in this sample may be carry-over from other donors' samples. The CDR3 loop reads CASSQVRLPGDEQYF.